This note documents a single TCR beta chain sequence. No cognate antigen has been identified for it. Base-call qualities are not available, and no considerably larger clone is one nucleotide away. This entry is derived from a study of T cell responses to AZD1222 COVID-19 vaccine (TCRdb year 2021). With regard to the full study: AZD1222 recipients whose second dose came at about 4 weeks and those whose second dose came at about 12 weeks were combined into one group, since spike-specific TCR depth and breadth did not differ between the two schedules. TCR sequencing covered more than 230 trial participants: approximately 200 given two doses of AZD1222 and 26 given two doses of MenACWY control vaccine. Trial participants were enrolled by age into 18-55, 56-69 and 70-plus year subgroups, with about 150, 28 and 57 TCR-sequenced participants respectively.

General findings and caveats noted by the study authors: The 56-69-year group was small, and its depth increase did not reach significance, likely because of low power. Epitopes outside the regions mutated in the B.1.351 and B.1.1.7 variants were reportedly recognized by nearly half of the unique spike-specific TCRs. Because no day 14 peak-response samples were available, repertoires were characterized only after the peak T cell response. After two AZD1222 doses, spike-specific TCR breadth and depth were significantly higher than at day 0 and than in MenACWY recipients. Conclusions about previously exposed vaccinees were limited because only six or seven AZD1222 recipients were SARS-CoV-2 seropositive at baseline. Vaccine-associated CD4 TCRs spanned the whole spike protein, with dominant responses in regions 160-218 and 743-854. Most participants were white British and females outnumbered males, and the authors suggested that clonal diversity may have been underestimated.

What this sample's time point label stands for: baseline before first vaccination. The vaccinee samples were drawn from two UK trials, COV001 and COV002, one of which was a single-blind randomized controlled phase 2/3 trial testing AZD1222 (ChAdOx1 nCoV-19) in healthy adults. For TCRbeta chain sequencing, PBMC samples from trial participants were taken at day 0 and at day 28 after the second dose. The junction shows trimming of 6 bases on V and 8 bases on J, and the gene matches do not reach 2 bases of it. From its cysteine to its phenylalanine, the CDR3 spans 11 amino acids. The DNA shown is the 33-base CDR3, in frame from base 1. The germline V gene (reference sequence) yields LNHDA for CDR1 and SQIVND for CDR2. The CDR3 regions of human TCRbeta chains were analyzed by immunosequencing. Under the source paper's analysis protocol: TCRs in the repertoires were compared against a reference library of SARS-CoV-2-specific TCRs that had been generated with the MIRA antigen-specificity platform. Breadth meant the fraction of unique TCRs that were SARS-CoV-2-associated, whereas depth meant the fraction of total T cells that were SARS-CoV-2-associated. Using the MIRA data, every spike-specific TCR was mapped to the spike region that the TCR reacted to and assigned to either a CD4 or a CD8 class. Log10-transformed breadth and depth values were compared by one-way ANOVA with Sidak's multiple comparisons tests. The immuneACCESS repertoire file appears here via TCRdb, limited to in-frame rearrangements. These files lack a portion of the clones; in checked studies, under half of the deficit traces to unresolved V genes, and the cause of the others is not known. That table furnishes V, J and clone size, whereas the DNA furnished D and trimming. Across this sample there are about 140,000 clones, with roughly 90% seen only once. The ten largest account for about 1.5% of the sample.

This receptor was identified in an adult in good health. The specimen was peripheral blood, collected on day 0 of AZD1222 vaccination. This receptor chain uses TRBV19 and TRBJ1-2, with TRBD1 matching 8 junction bases. Here is the DNA: TGTGCCAGTAGGGGACAGGTCGGCTACACCTTC. Its protein is CASRGQVGYTF.